This TCR beta chain was observed in a study of patients and donors after allogeneic stem cell transplantation. This clonotype occurred a few times. TCRdb independently ran MiXCR on the RT-PCR reads; one entry per CDR3 protein. This sample has 70,000 to 100,000 distinct CDR3 sequences, with 4% to 5% found just once. In germline, CDR1 is SQVTM, CDR2 ANQGSEA. The CDR3 covers 16 residues. Trimming removed 1 base from V and 5 bases from J; junction bases left unmatched: 8. Sample: blood, either unsorted or a sorted T cell fraction (not recorded which). The TCR sequence derives from a human donor who was either an allogeneic HSCT recipient or a stem cell or donor lymphocyte infusion donor (not recorded which). It is not recorded whose cells these are; they may come from a transplant donor. The chain combines TRBV29-1 with TRBJ2-5; 12 nucleotides match TRBD2. The CDR3 spells CSVEASGGAVRETQYF. DNA of the CDR3: TGCAGCGTTGAAGCTAGCGGGGGGGCGGTGAGGGAGACCCAGTACTTC.